This passage covers 11 T cell receptor beta chains from one sample sequenced in a study of blood T cell repertoires in COVID-19. Profiling relied on immunoSEQ multiplex PCR, and the TCRdb table lists in-frame clones only, not all of them. The table lists roughly 160,000 clones, roughly 91% of them singletons. What was sequenced was peripheral blood. The receptors derive from a man in his forties or fifties who had recovered from COVID-19.

V gene TRBV4-1 combines with J gene TRBJ2-5, with 8 bases matching TRBD1. Losses at the gene ends were 4 bases for V and 4 bases for J; bases not matched to a gene: 14. The CDR3 covers 17 residues. Germline V CDR1 and CDR2: MGHRA, YSYEKL. The CDR3 DNA is TGCGCCAGCAGCCCCGGCCAGGGGGCGACGGTGCGAGAGACCCAGTACTTC. Encoded protein: CASSPGQGATVRETQYF.

This chain joins TRBV5-1 and TRBJ2-7; the match to TRBD2 covers 9 bases. The V and J ends lost 0 bases and 5 bases, in that order; junction bases with no gene match: 3. This CDR3 is built from 14 residues. Germline-derived CDR1 and CDR2 are SGHRS and YFSETQ. The CDR3 DNA follows: TGCGCCAGCAGCTTGGACGGACTAGCGAACGAGCAGTACTTC. Protein: CASSLDGLANEQYF.

The V gene is TRBV5-4, the J gene TRBJ2-7; perhaps TRBD1 as D (5 bases). The CDR3 is 15 residues long. Trimming removed 0 bases from V and 0 bases from J, with 10 bases in between. Germline V CDR1 and CDR2: SGHNT, YYREEE (reference sequence). CDR3: CASSLGWGDSYEQYF. In DNA form, the CDR3 reads TGTGCCAGCAGCTTGGGGTGGGGCGACTCCTACGAGCAGTACTTC.

This sequence joins TRBV11-2 and TRBJ2-5; TRBD1 agrees at 12 bases. Germline CDR1 and CDR2: SGHAT and FQNNGV. The CDR3 loop spans 16 amino acids. After removal of 5 bases from V and 5 bases from J, the junction contained 9 bases not matched to a gene. CDR3 sequence reads: CASSPPGQGAGETQYF. CDR3 bases: TGTGCCAGCAGCCCGCCGGGACAGGGGGCCGGGGAGACCCAGTACTTC.

The chain links TRBV6-5 to TRBJ2-7, with unresolved D. Trimming cost V 2 bases and J 3 bases, with 8 bases left between them. In germline, CDR1 is MNHEY, CDR2 SVGAGI. The CDR3 contains 13 residues. CDR3 DNA: TGTGCCAGCAGTTACGGCCTGAACTACGAGCAGTACTTC. Protein product: CASSYGLNYEQYF.

The rearrangement links TRBV7-2 to TRBJ1-1; TRBD1 aligns across 8 bases. Per the germline V gene, CDR1 is SGHTA and CDR2 is FQGNSA. The V segment lost 5 bases and the J segment 5 bases; nucleotides outside the gene matches: 1. The CDR3 is 12 amino acids. Here the CDR3 reads CASSRDRTEAFF. DNA for the CDR3: TGTGCCAGCAGCCGGGACAGGACTGAAGCTTTCTTT. The full variable domain, completed using reference TRBV7-2 and TRBJ1-1, is GAGVSQSPSNKVTEKGKDVELRCDPISGHTALYWYRQSLGQGLEFLIYFQGNSAPDKSGLPSDRFSAERTGGSVSTLTIQRTQQEDSAVYLCASSRDRTEAFFGQGTRLTVV.

This chain connects TRBV6-1 to TRBJ2-5, with D unclear. The CDR3 has 14 amino acids. V dropped 1 base and J dropped 2 bases, with 8 bases sitting between them. Per the germline V gene, CDR1 is MNHNS and CDR2 is SASEGT. The CDR3 nucleotides read TGTGCCAGCAGTGAAGGTAGCAGACAAGAGACCCAGTACTTC. This translates into CASSEGSRQETQYF.

V and J are TRBV12-5 and TRBJ2-1, with 7 bases matching TRBD2. The CDR3 sequence is 18 residues long. Germline lookup yields CDR1 LGHNT and CDR2 FRNRAP. V was clipped by 0 bases and J by 8 bases; unmatched bases: 16. The CDR3 loop is CASGLVSVGEGKRHEQFF. CDR3 DNA: TGTGCTAGTGGTTTGGTTAGCGTTGGGGAGGGGAAGAGGCATGAGCAGTTCTTC.

The V and J genes are TRBV5-1 and TRBJ2-1; maybe TRBD2 (5 bases). The CDR3 totals 16 residues. V was clipped by 4 bases and J by 8 bases, with 22 bases between them. Germline V gives CDR1 SGHRS, CDR2 YFSETQ. CDR3 loop: CASSAGPTGLEYEQFF. In DNA form, the CDR3 reads TGCGCCAGCAGCGCCGGACCGACCGGACTGGAATATGAGCAGTTCTTC.

There are a few counts of this clone. This chain uses TRBV21-1 with TRBJ2-1; TRBD2, the D gene given by the table, was not confirmed from the DNA. TRBV21-1 is a pseudogene. This CDR3 has 17 residues. Written as DNA, the CDR3 is TGTGCCAGCAGCAACGTCGACGGGACTAGCTCCTACAATGAGCAGTTCTTC. Translated: CASSNVDGTSSYNEQFF.

The rearrangement joins TRBV27 to TRBJ1-1, with TRBD1 matching 7 bases. With 6 bases clipped from V and 0 bases from J, the junction kept 1 base outside the gene matches. The germline CDR1 and CDR2 sequences are MNHEY and SMNVEV (reference sequence). The CDR3 has 13 amino acids. CDR3 in DNA: TGTGCCAGCAGGGACAGGCTGAACACTGAAGCTTTCTTT. Translation gives CASRDRLNTEAFF.